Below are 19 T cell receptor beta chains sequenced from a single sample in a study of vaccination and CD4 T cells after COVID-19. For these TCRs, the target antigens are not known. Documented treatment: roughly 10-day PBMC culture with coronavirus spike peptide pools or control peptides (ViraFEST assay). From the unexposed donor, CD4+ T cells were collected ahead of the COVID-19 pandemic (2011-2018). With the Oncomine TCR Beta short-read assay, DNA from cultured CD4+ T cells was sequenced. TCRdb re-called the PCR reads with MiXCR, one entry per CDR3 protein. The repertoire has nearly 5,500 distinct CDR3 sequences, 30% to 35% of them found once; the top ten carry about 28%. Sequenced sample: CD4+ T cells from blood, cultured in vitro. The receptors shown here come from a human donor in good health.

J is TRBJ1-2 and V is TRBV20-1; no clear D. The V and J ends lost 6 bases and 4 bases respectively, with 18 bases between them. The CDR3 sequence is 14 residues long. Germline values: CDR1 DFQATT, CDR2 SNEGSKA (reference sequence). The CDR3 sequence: CSAPPPQTRYGYTF. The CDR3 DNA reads TGCAGTGCCCCCCCCCCACAGACCCGCTATGGCTACACCTTC.

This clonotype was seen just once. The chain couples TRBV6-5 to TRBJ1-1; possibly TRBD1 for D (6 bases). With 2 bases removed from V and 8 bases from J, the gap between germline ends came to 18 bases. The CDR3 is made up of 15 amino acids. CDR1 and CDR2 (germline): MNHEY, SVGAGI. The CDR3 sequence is CASSYGGRGAVEAFF. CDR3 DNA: TGTGCCAGCAGTTACGGAGGCAGGGGCGCCGTCGAAGCTTTCTTT.

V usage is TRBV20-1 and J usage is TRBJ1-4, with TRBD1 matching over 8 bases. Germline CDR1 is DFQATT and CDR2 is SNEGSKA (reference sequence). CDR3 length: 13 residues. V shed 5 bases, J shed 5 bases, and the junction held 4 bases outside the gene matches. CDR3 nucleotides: TGCAGTGCTCCTCAGGGGGCGAATGAAAAACTGTTTTTT. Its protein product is CSAPQGANEKLFF.

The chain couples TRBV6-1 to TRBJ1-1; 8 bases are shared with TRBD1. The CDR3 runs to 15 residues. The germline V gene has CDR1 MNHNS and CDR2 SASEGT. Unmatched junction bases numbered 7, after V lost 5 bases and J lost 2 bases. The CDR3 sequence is CASSPAGQANTEAFF. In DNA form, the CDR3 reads TGTGCCAGCAGTCCCGCGGGACAGGCTAACACTGAAGCTTTCTTT.

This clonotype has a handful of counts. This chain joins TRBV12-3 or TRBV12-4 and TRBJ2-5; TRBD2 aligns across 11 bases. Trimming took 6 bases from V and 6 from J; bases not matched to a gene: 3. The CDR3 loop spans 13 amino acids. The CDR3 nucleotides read TGTGCCAGCAGACTAGCGGGGGAGAAGACCCAGTACTTC. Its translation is CASRLAGEKTQYF.

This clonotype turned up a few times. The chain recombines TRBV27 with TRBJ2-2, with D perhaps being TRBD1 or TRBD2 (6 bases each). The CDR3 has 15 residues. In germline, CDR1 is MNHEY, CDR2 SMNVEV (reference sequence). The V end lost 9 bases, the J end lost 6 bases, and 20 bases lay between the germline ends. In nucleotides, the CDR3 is TGTGCCAGTCTTAAGGGGGGTAACTCCGCCGGGGAGCTGTTTTTT. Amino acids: CASLKGGNSAGELFF.

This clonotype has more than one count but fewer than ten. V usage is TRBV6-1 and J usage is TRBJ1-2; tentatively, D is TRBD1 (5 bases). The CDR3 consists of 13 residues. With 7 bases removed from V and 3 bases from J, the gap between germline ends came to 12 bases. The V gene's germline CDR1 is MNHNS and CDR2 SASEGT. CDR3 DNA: TGTGCCAGCAACCTTCAGGGCGACTATGGCTACACCTTC. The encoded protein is CASNLQGDYGYTF.

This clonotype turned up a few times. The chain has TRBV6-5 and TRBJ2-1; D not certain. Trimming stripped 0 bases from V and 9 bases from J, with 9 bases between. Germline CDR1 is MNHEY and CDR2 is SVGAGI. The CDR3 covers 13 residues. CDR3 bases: TGTGCCAGCAGTTACTCAAGAGTTTCTGAGCAGTTCTTC. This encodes CASSYSRVSEQFF.

The CDR3 DNA reads as TGTGCCTGGAGGCTTGAGGGGCGGGACTTCTTCGCCTATGGCTACACCTTC. Translation gives CAWRLEGRDFFAYGYTF. The rearrangement joins TRBV30 to TRBJ1-2; D is possibly TRBD1 (5 bases). V lost 3 bases and J 4 bases, leaving 24 bases between the germline ends. CDR3 length equals 17 residues. Germline CDR1 is GTSNPN and CDR2 is SVGIG (reference sequence).

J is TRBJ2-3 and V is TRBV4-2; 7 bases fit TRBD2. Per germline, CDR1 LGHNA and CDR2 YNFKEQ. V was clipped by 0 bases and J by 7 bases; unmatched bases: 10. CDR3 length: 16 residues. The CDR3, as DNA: TGTGCCAGCAGCCAAGATAGTGGGGGGGGAACGAATACGCAGTATTTT. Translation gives CASSQDSGGGTNTQYF.

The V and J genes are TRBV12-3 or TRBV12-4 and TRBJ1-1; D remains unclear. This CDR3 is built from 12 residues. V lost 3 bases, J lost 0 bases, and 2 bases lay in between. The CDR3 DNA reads TGTGCCAGCAGTTTTATGAACACTGAAGCTTTCTTT. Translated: CASSFMNTEAFF.

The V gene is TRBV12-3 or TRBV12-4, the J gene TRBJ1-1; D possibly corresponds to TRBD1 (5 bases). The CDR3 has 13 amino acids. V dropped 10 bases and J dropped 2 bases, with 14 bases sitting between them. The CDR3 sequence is CANSRQLNTEAFF. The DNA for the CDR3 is TGTGCCAACTCAAGACAGCTTAACACTGAAGCTTTCTTT.

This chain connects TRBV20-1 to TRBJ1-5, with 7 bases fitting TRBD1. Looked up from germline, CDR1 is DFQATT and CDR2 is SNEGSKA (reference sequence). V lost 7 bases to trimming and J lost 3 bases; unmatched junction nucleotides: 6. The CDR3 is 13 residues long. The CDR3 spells CSVRGQVNQPQHF. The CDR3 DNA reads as TGCAGTGTTCGCGGACAGGTCAATCAGCCCCAGCATTTT.

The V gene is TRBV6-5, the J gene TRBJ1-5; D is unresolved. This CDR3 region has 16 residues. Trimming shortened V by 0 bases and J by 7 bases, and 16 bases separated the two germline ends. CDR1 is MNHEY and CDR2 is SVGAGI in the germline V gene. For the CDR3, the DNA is TGTGCCAGCAGTTACTCGTTACAGCCCGGCGGCCAGCCCCAGCATTTT. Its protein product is CASSYSLQPGGQPQHF.

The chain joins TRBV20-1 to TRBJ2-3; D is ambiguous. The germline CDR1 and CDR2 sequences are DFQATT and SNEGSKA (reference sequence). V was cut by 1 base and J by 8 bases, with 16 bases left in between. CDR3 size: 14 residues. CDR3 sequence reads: CSARGVQGKFTQYF. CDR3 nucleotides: TGCAGTGCTAGAGGGGTACAAGGGAAATTTACGCAGTATTTT.

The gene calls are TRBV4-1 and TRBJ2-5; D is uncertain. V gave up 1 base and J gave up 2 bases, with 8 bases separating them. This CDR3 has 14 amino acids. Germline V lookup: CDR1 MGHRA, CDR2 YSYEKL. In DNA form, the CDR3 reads TGCGCCAGCAGCCAAGTTAATCAGCAAGAGACCCAGTACTTC. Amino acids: CASSQVNQQETQYF.

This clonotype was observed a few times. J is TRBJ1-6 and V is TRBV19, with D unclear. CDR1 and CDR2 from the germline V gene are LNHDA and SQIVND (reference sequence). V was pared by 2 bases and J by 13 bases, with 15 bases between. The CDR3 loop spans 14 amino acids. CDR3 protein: CASSIRQATSPLHF. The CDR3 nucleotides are TGTGCCAGTAGTATACGGCAGGCCACGTCCCCCCTCCACTTT.

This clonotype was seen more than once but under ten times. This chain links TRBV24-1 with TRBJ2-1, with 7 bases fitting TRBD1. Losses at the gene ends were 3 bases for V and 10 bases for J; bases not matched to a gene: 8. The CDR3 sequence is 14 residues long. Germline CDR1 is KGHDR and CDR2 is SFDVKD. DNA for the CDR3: TGTGCCACCAGTGATCTCAACAGGGGCCCCGAGCAGTTCTTC. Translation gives CATSDLNRGPEQFF.

The CDR3 loop is CSARDRGGRDTQYF. Here the CDR3 DNA reads TGCAGTGCTAGAGACCGGGGGGGCCGAGATACGCAGTATTTT. The chain joins TRBV20-1 to TRBJ2-3, with 8 bases that match TRBD2. The CDR3 covers 14 residues. Germline V gives CDR1 DFQATT, CDR2 SNEGSKA (reference sequence). J gave up 5 bases and V 0 bases, and 4 bases lay outside the gene matches.